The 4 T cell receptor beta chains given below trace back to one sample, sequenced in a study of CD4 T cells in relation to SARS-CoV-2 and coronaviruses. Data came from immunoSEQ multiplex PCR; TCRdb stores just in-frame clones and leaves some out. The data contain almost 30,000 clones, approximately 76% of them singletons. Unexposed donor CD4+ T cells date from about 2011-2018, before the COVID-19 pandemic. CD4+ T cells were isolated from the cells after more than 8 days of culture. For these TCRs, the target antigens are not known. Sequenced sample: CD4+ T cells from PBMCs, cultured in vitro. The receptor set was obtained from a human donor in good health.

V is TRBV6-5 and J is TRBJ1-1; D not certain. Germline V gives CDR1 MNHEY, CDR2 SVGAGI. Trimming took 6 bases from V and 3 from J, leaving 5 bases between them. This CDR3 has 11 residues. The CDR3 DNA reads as TGTGCCAGCAGGAGGGACACTGAAGCTTTCTTT. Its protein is CASRRDTEAFF.

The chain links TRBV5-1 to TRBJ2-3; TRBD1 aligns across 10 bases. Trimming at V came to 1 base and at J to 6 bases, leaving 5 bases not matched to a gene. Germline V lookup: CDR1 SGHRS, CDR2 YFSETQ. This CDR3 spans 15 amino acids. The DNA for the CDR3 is TGCGCCAGCAGCTTGTCGGGACAGGGGACCGATACGCAGTATTTT. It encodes CASSLSGQGTDTQYF. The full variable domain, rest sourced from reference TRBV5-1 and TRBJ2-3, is KAGVTQTPRYLIKTRGQQVTLSCSPISGHRSVSWYQQTPGQGLQFLFEYFSETQRNKGNFPGRFSGRQFSNSRSEMNVSTLELGDSALYLCASSLSGQGTDTQYFGPGTRLTVL.

CDR3 loop: CASDHISSGNTIYF. CDR3 nucleotides: TGTGCCAGCGACCATATTAGCTCTGGAAACACCATATATTTT. This chain connects TRBV2 to TRBJ1-3; no reliable D call. Germline CDR1 is SNHLY and CDR2 is FYNNEI. This CDR3 has 14 amino acids. Trimming cost V 8 bases and J 0 bases, with 11 bases left between them.

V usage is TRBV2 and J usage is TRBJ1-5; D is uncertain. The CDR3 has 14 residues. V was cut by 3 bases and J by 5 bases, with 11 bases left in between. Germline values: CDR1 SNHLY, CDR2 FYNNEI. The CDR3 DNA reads TGTGCCAGCAGTGATTCTCCCTTCGATCAGCCCCAGCATTTT. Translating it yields CASSDSPFDQPQHF. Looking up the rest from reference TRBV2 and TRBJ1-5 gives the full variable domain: EPEVTQTPSHQVTQMGQEVILRCVPISNHLYFYWYRQILGQKVEFLVSFYNNEISEKSEIFDDQFSVERPDGSNFTLKIRSTKLEDSAMYFCASSDSPFDQPQHFGDGTRLSIL.